This T cell receptor (beta chain) was identified during a study of cytomegalovirus exposure and HLA in healthy donors (dated by TCRdb to between 2016 and 2019). For context, the study as a whole: According to a later analysis, one platform produced both the roughly 120 validation repertoires and the roughly 660 repertoires of the first cohort. The aim of the study was to test whether cataloging public T cell receptors could identify signatures of past pathogen exposure. A separate validation cohort of 100 to 150 different subjects was used in addition to the roughly 670-subject first cohort. To predict cytomegalovirus infection status, the study brought together high-throughput TCR immunosequencing, statistical association of individual TCRs with disease status, and machine learning.

With regard to this clone: Its antigen is still unknown. No base-level quality is on record; no much larger clone is a single base apart.

The V end gives up 6 bases and the J end 2 bases, leaving 6 bases in the junction not matched to a gene. CDR1 MNHEY and CDR2 SMNVEV are derived from the germline V gene (reference sequence). From the cysteine up to the phenylalanine, the CDR3 has a length of 15 residues. CDR3 DNA is the only sequence kept; it has 45 bases, read in frame from the first base. Library creation used the immunoSEQ multiplex PCR assay. Per the source publication's procedure: A statistical classification framework was built to diagnose cytomegalovirus status from the catalog of TCR beta chain sequences. TCRdb mirrors the immuneACCESS table, restricted to in-frame sequences. Some clones are absent from its copies; in checked studies, under half trace to an unresolved V gene, and the reason for the others is unknown. The V and J calls and clone size are taken from that table; D and trimming were inferred from the DNA. Present in this sample are approximately 150,000 clones, less than 90% of which were seen just once. 10% of the sample is taken by the ten largest.

What the study reported, not specific to this receptor: In both the original and validation cohorts, the classifier was reported to diagnose cytomegalovirus status with high specificity and sensitivity. In vitro tests confirmed that a few of the cytomegalovirus-associated TCR beta chains recognize cytomegalovirus antigens. The validation cohort had no HLA typing available for a later analysis, so co-occurrence within that cohort was assessed over all 120 or so repertoires. While some public TCRs were present in many individuals, most TCR sequences turned up only very rarely across donors. Of the cluster scores, approximately 95% were above 0 in a later analysis, which found that TCRs clustered in the first cohort also tended to co-occur in the 120 or so validation repertoires. In the study, 150 to 200 TCR beta chains were listed as associated with cytomegalovirus. The authors suggested that the approach could potentially be extended to other disease states and immunological phenotypes.

The donors belonged to the validation cohort of about 130 subjects, which was separate from the approximately 610-subject first cohort. The rearranged chain carries TRBV27 and TRBJ2-7, with 11 bases aligning to TRBD1. What was sequenced was PBMCs. The source of this sequence is a man between 25 and 39 years old in good health and CMV-seropositive. The nucleotides read TGTGCCAGCAGGACCGGGACAGGGGGGACCTACGAGCAGTACTTC. The translation is CASRTGTGGTYEQYF.